Here is one T cell receptor (beta chain) with its context. No cognate antigen has been identified for it. No qualities accompany the bases; no much larger clone lies one base away. The sample belongs to a study of neoadjuvant anti-PD-1 for oral cavity cancer (dated by TCRdb to the early 2020s). Regarding the research as a whole: Before undergoing curative-intent surgical resection, most patients got three to four biweekly nivolumab doses at 3 mg/kg. A fourth nivolumab dose was given around day 43 to patients without progression, and definitive surgical resection was performed in those patients on days 50-56. Responders were defined as patients with complete response, partial response or stable disease by RECIST 1.1; non-responders were defined as patients with progression. The parent correlative cohort included roughly 13 patients, with an approximately 35% response rate. Points the paper makes about the study in general: Only a few patients per response group were included in the TCR analyses, and the authors called for validation in larger cohorts. A higher pretreatment blood Treg/Th17 ratio correlated with both higher pretreatment blood TCRbeta clonality and lower post-treatment tumor TCRbeta clonality. After neoadjuvant nivolumab, significantly higher T cell clonality (Gini index) was found within PBMCs in non-responders than in responders.

For deep sequencing of PBMC libraries, mostly around 480 ng of input genomic DNA was used, and six replicates were run per sample. The immunoSEQ hsTCRbeta kit was used to prepare TCRbeta libraries, following the manufacturer's instructions. The completed libraries were mixed into a single pool at 3 nM, then sequenced with an Illumina NovaSeq 6000 S4 flow cell. Per the source publication's procedure: Raw data preprocessing and quality control were performed with the immunoSEQ Analyzer. The analysis was limited to productive rearrangements, and each clonotype was defined by a unique CDR3 amino acid sequence. Repertoire clonality was estimated as the Gini-Simpson index, computed with the R package tcR. Gini indices were compared with Student's t test, and associations with tumor size change were assessed by Pearson correlation. TCRdb's version of the immuneACCESS table is confined to in-frame rearrangements and falls short of the full clone set. An unresolved V gene accounts for under half of the shortfall where checked; the remainder is of unknown origin. That table gives V, J and clone size, and the DNA gave D and trimming. The sample table lists more than 7,500 clones, 64% of them with a count of one. The ten largest clones add up to 4.2% of the sample.

Counted from cysteine to phenylalanine, this CDR3 has 16 amino acids. Only CDR3 DNA is held: 48 bases, read in frame from base 1. The germline V gene provides CDR1 SGHTA and CDR2 FQGNSA. Ends trimmed: V by 4 bases, J by 2 bases; bases unmatched to a gene: 4. What the time point label conveys for this sample: after neoadjuvant nivolumab, at surgical resection. The patients had newly diagnosed stage II-IVA oral cavity squamous cell carcinoma and had not received any prior systemic or radiation treatment. The cohort consisted of patients with HPV-negative, locally advanced oral cavity squamous cell carcinoma. Peripheral blood mononuclear cells were analyzed directly and were not maintained or expanded in culture. The samples were drawn from a longitudinal correlative study tied to a single-arm phase II trial testing neoadjuvant nivolumab in oral cavity squamous cell carcinoma. Genomic DNA-based TCRbeta sequencing was performed on subject-matched pre- and post-treatment PBMCs and tumors from three responders and three non-responders. Peripheral blood mononuclear cells were collected once before nivolumab treatment and again after treatment, at the time of surgery. The Maxwell RSC DNA from Cells kit was used to isolate genomic DNA from PBMCs.

The receptor comes from a person aged 40 to 85 with oral cavity squamous cell carcinoma. The sequences come from PBMCs, collected after nivolumab (anti-PD-1) treatment. The receptor chain draws on TRBV7-2 and TRBJ2-5; 13 nucleotides in the junction match TRBD2. The CDR3 region reads CASSSAGLAGQETQYF. The DNA is as follows: TGTGCCAGCAGCTCCGCGGGACTAGCGGGGCAAGAGACCCAGTACTTC. Joined to the reference TRBV7-2 and TRBJ2-5 proteins, this CDR3 gives the full variable domain: GAGVSQSPSNKVTEKGKDVELRCDPISGHTALYWYRQSLGQGLEFLIYFQGNSAPDKSGLPSDRFSAERTGGSVSTLTIQRTQQEDSAVYLCASSSAGLAGQETQYFGPGTRLLVL.